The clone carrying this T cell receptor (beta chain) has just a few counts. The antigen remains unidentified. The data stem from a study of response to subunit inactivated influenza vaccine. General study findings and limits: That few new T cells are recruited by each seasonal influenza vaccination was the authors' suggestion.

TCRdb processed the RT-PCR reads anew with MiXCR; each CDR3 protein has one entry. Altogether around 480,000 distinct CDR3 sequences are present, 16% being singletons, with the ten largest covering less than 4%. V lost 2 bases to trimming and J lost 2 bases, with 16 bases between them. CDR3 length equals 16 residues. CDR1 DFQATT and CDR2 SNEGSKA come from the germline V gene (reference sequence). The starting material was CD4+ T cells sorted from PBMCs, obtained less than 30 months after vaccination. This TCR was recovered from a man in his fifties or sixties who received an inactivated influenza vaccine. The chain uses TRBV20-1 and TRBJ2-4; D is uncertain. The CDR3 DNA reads TGCAGTGCTAGACCTCAGGAGCCCACAACCAAAAACATTCAGTACTTC. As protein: CSARPQEPTTKNIQYF.